The 17 T cell receptor beta chains presented below share a single source sample, sequenced in a study of Graves' ophthalmopathy and Graves' hyperthyroidism. RNA served as the template for amplifying TCR beta CDR3 regions. Second-round multiplex PCR came after first-round RT-PCR with HTBI primers. TCRdb re-derived calls from the multiplex PCR reads in MiXCR, one entry per CDR3 protein. The sample contains hundreds of thousands of distinct CDR3 sequences, 22% of which appear only once. The specimen sequenced was peripheral blood. The receptors here all came from a young woman with stable Graves' hyperthyroidism. Some clones in this sample may be carry-over from other donors' samples.

This clonotype has ten or more counts. The CDR3 sequence: CASSQMRGMNTEAFF. Written as DNA, the CDR3 is TGTGCCAGCAGCCAAATGAGGGGAATGAACACTGAAGCTTTCTTT. The chain carries TRBV11-2 and TRBJ1-1, with a possible D match to TRBD1 (5 bases). Trimming removed 5 bases from V and 0 bases from J, with 13 bases in between. CDR3 length equals 15 residues. CDR1 is SGHAT, CDR2 FQNNGV, per germline.

Concerning this clonotype itself: Compared with germline, one end of the junction differs, possibly owing to a read error. The gene calls are TRBV5-1 and TRBJ1-1; 8 bases are a match to TRBD1. This CDR3 has 14 residues. Germline-derived CDR1 and CDR2 are SGHRS and YFSETQ. CDR3 coding DNA: TGCGCCAGCAGCTTGGGACAGGGGAACCCTGAAGCTTTCTTT. Translated, it gives CASSLGQGNPEAFF.

The V call is TRBV10-2, the J call TRBJ2-2, with D perhaps matching TRBD1 (5 bases). The CDR3 runs to 13 residues. The germline V and J ends were trimmed by 11 bases and 4 bases, with 14 bases remaining between them. Looked up from germline, CDR1 is WSHSY and CDR2 is SAAADI. The CDR3 DNA is TGCGCCGCCAAAGCGCAGGGCACCGGGGAGCTGTTTTTT. Amino acid sequence: CAAKAQGTGELFF.

This clonotype has just one count. The chain is built from TRBV6-1 and TRBJ2-7, with D tentatively TRBD2 (5 bases). This CDR3 has 14 residues. In germline, CDR1 is MNHNS, CDR2 SASEGT. V lost 5 bases and J lost 2, with 13 bases in between. This CDR3 reads CASSKTRGAYEQYF. The CDR3 DNA reads TGTGCCAGCAGTAAAACCCGGGGAGCCTACGAGCAGTACTTC.

This rearrangement joins TRBV14 to TRBJ2-5; no definite D call. The CDR3 spans 13 residues. V lost 1 base, J lost 5 bases, and 8 bases lay in between. Per the germline V gene, CDR1 is SGHDN and CDR2 is FVKESK. CDR3 sequence: CASSQGVDETQYF. CDR3 in DNA: TGTGCCAGCAGCCAAGGGGTAGACGAGACCCAGTACTTC.

This clonotype was counted a few times. V gene TRBV3-1 combines with J gene TRBJ2-2; 7 bases fit TRBD2. CDR3 length equals 16 residues. The germline CDR1 and CDR2 sequences are LGHDT and YNNKEL (reference sequence). V lost 3 bases and J lost 6; bases outside the gene matches: 10. CDR3 sequence (DNA): TGTGCCAGCAGCCAGGAGGGGACTACACTTCCCGGGGAGCTGTTTTTT. Its translation: CASSQEGTTLPGELFF.

The gene calls are TRBV28 and TRBJ1-6; maybe TRBD1 (6 bases). The germline V gene encodes CDR1 MDHEN and CDR2 SYDVKM. V lost 5 bases, J lost 11 bases, and 22 bases lay in between. The length of the CDR3 is 16 residues. The CDR3 protein is CASSTGGGASKPPLHF. The CDR3 region has the DNA TGTGCCAGCAGTACGGGAGGGGGGGCGAGCAAACCACCCCTCCACTTT.

This clonotype was detected many times. The chain employs TRBV6-5 and TRBJ1-2; TRBD1 matches at 9 bases. The junction had 5 bases not matched to a gene; V was cut back by 4 bases and J by 5 bases. There are 14 residues in the CDR3. Germline CDR1 reads MNHEY; CDR2 reads SVGAGI. The chain's CDR3 is CASSSGTGWYGYTF. The CDR3 nucleotides are TGTGCCAGCAGTTCCGGGACAGGGTGGTATGGCTACACCTTC.

This clonotype was seen ten or more times. The chain joins TRBV28 to TRBJ2-7, with D possibly called TRBD1 or TRBD2 (5 bases each). Trimming took 0 bases from V and 4 from J, leaving 16 bases between them. Germline V lookup: CDR1 MDHEN, CDR2 SYDVKM. The CDR3 is 16 amino acids. CDR3: CASSLWGEREGYEQYF. The DNA of the CDR3 is TGTGCCAGCAGTTTATGGGGGGAGCGAGAGGGGTACGAGCAGTACTTC. Based on the CDR3 plus reference TRBV28 and TRBJ2-7, the full variable domain is DVKVTQSSRYLVKRTGEKVFLECVQDMDHENMFWYRQDPGLGLRLIYFSYDVKMKEKGDIPEGYSVSREKKERFSLILESASTNQTSMYLCASSLWGEREGYEQYFGPGTRLTVT.

The chain employs TRBV20-1 and TRBJ2-2; D uncertain. Trimming took off 5 bases at V and 3 bases at J, with 7 bases between the two ends. The CDR3 contains 12 residues. Germline lookup yields CDR1 DFQATT and CDR2 SNEGSKA (reference sequence). Here the CDR3 reads CSAARDTGELFF. For the CDR3, the DNA is TGCAGTGCTGCTCGAGACACCGGGGAGCTGTTTTTT.

The rearrangement joins TRBV5-1 to TRBJ1-1, with TRBD1 matching 7 bases. V shed 0 bases and J 12 bases; nucleotides not matched to a gene: 8. This CDR3 is built from 13 residues. The germline CDR1 and CDR2 sequences are SGHRS and YFSETQ. The CDR3 loop reads CASSLDNDRATFF. In DNA form, the CDR3 reads TGCGCCAGCAGCTTGGATAATGACAGGGCAACTTTCTTT.

This clonotype was detected ten times or more. The J gene is TRBJ1-1, the V gene TRBV12-3 or TRBV12-4, with D uncertain. Trimming took 3 bases from V and 4 from J, leaving 12 bases between them. The CDR3 spans 14 residues. The CDR3 DNA sequence: TGTGCCAGCAGTTTCTTGGACGAGGGCACTGAAGCTTTCTTT. Its translation: CASSFLDEGTEAFF.

V usage is TRBV2 and J usage is TRBJ1-5, with 7 bases identical to TRBD1. The J segment lost 3 bases and the V segment lost 6 bases, leaving 5 bases of the junction unmatched. CDR3 size: 14 residues. The germline CDR1 and CDR2 sequences are SNHLY and FYNNEI. The CDR3 DNA sequence: TGTGCCAGCAGGACAGGGACGGACAATCAGCCCCAGCATTTT. Translated: CASRTGTDNQPQHF.

This clonotype was counted a few times. This chain uses TRBV18 with TRBJ2-7, with D possibly TRBD1 on 5 matching bases. Germline loops: CDR1 KGHSH, CDR2 LQKENI. The CDR3 is 14 amino acids. The germline V and J ends were trimmed by 3 bases and 3 bases, with 12 bases remaining between them. This CDR3 is CASSPQGLGYEQYF. The CDR3 nucleotides read TGTGCCAGCTCACCGCAGGGTTTAGGCTACGAGCAGTACTTC.

This clonotype has at least ten counts. The chain carries TRBV11-2 and TRBJ2-5; no definite D call. Germline V lookup: CDR1 SGHAT, CDR2 FQNNGV. Trimming took off 6 bases at V and 2 bases at J, with 19 bases between the two ends. The CDR3 runs to 16 residues. The chain's CDR3 is CASSQTPRGRQETQYF. CDR3 coding DNA: TGTGCCAGCAGTCAAACCCCAAGAGGACGACAAGAGACCCAGTACTTC.

Turning to this clonotype: With a much larger clone just one base away, this may be a read error. The CDR3 sequence: CASSFGLAGYTGELCF. The CDR3 region has the DNA TGTGCCAGCAGCTTCGGACTAGCGGGTTACACCGGGGAGCTGTGTTTT. The chain uses TRBV11-2 and TRBJ2-2, with 11 bases identical to TRBD2. Germline V CDR1 and CDR2: SGHAT, FQNNGV. CDR3 size: 16 residues.

This clonotype was seen repeatedly, ten times or more. The rearrangement links TRBV12-3 or TRBV12-4 to TRBJ2-2; TRBD1 might be the D (6 bases). The CDR3 is 15 residues long. Deletions cut 3 bases from V and 0 bases from J, with 8 bases between. The CDR3 DNA is TGTGCCAGCAGTTTGGGGGCCGCGAACACCGGGGAGCTGTTTTTT. It specifies CASSLGAANTGELFF.